This record looks at one T cell receptor beta chain sequence and its context. The same CDR3 arises from other DNA sequences in this sample as well. With 60 Vbeta and 13 Jbeta primers, the PCR was carried out. Sequenced by immunoSEQ multiplex PCR; TCRdb stores in-frame clones only, minus some. This sample has over 75,000 clones; approximately 86% occur once, and the top ten carry 9.2%. The CDR3 has 17 residues. Germline CDR1 reads SGHRS; CDR2 reads YFSETQ. V gave up 4 bases and J gave up 0 bases; unmatched junction bases: 5. These data are taken from a study of cytomegalovirus exposure and HLA in healthy donors.

Sequencing used PBMCs. The TCR originated in a man aged 25-45 years in good health and CMV-seropositive. The chain couples TRBV5-1 to TRBJ2-7; 15 positions match TRBD2. Here the CDR3 DNA reads TGCGCCAGCAGCCCGGGACTAGCGGGAGGCAGCTCCTACGAGCAGTACTTC. This codes for CASSPGLAGGSSYEQYF.